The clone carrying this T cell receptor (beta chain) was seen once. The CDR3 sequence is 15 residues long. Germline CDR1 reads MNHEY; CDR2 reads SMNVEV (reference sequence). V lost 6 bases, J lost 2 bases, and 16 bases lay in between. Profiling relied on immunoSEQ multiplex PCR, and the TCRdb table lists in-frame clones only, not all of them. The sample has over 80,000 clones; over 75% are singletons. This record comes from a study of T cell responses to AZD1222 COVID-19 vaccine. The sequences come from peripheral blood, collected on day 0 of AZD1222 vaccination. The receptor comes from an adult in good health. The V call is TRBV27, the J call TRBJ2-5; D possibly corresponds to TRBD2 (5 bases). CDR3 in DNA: TGTGCCAGCAGAAGCCAAGCCGCGGGTCAAGAGACCCAGTACTTC. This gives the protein CASRSQAAGQETQYF.